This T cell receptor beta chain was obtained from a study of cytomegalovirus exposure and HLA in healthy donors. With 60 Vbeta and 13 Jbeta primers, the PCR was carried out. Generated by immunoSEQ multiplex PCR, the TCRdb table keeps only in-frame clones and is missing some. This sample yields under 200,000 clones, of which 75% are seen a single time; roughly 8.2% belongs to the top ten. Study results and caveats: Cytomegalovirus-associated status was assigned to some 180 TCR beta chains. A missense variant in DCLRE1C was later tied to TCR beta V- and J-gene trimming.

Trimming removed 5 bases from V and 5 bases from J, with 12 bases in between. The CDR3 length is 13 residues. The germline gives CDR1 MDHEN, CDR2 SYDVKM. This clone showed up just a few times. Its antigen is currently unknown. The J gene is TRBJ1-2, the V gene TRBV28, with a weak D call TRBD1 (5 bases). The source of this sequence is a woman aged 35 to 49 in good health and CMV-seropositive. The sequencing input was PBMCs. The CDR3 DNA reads TGTGCCAGCAGTGGGGCCCGACCTTATGGCTACACCTTC. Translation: CASSGARPYGYTF.